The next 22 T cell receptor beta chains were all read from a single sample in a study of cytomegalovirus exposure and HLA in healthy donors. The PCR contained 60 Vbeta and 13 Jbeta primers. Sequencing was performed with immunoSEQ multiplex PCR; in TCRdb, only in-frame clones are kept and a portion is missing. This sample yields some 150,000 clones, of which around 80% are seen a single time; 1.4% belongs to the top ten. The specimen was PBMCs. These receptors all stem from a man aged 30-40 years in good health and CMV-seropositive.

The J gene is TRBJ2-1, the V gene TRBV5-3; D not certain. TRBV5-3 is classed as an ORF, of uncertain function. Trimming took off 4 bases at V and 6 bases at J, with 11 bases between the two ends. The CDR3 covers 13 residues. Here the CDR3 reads CARSRQAFNEQFF. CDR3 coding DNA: TGTGCCAGAAGCCGCCAGGCTTTCAATGAGCAGTTCTTC.

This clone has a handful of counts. This CDR3 reads CASSSQGIPEAFF. CDR3 sequence (DNA): TGTGCCAGCAGCTCACAGGGGATCCCTGAAGCTTTCTTT. The chain is built from TRBV7-9 and TRBJ1-1; 7 positions agree with TRBD1. Germline CDR1 and CDR2: SEHNR and FQNEAQ (reference sequence). The CDR3 has 13 residues. The trim removed 4 bases at V and 6 bases at J, leaving 5 bases unmatched.

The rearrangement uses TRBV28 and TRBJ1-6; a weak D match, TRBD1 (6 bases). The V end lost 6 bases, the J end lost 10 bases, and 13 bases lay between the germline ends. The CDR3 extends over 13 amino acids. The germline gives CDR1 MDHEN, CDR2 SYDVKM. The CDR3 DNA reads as TGTGCCAGCAGATATACAGGGAACTCACCCCTCCACTTT. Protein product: CASRYTGNSPLHF.

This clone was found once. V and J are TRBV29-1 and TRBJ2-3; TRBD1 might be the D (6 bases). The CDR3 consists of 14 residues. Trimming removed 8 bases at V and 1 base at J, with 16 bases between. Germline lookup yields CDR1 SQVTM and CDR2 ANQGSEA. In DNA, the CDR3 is TGCAGCACTAATCAGGGGCAGGGCACAGATACGCAGTATTTT. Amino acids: CSTNQGQGTDTQYF.

Here the CDR3 DNA reads TGTGCCAGCAGCTTAGGCTCGAGCCTGGCGGACATTCAGTACTTC. It translates to CASSLGSSLADIQYF. The V call is TRBV5-8, the J call TRBJ2-4; D call uncertain. Germline V lookup: CDR1 SGHTS, CDR2 YDEGEE. With 2 bases removed from V and 8 bases from J, the gap between germline ends came to 17 bases. This CDR3 comprises 15 residues.

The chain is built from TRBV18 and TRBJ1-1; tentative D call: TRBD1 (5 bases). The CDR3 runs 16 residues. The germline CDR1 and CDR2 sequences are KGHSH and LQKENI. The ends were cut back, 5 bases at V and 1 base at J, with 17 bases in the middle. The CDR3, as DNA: TGTGCCAGCTCATCTCTATTGGGGCCTTCGAACACTGAAGCTTTCTTT. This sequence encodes CASSSLLGPSNTEAFF.

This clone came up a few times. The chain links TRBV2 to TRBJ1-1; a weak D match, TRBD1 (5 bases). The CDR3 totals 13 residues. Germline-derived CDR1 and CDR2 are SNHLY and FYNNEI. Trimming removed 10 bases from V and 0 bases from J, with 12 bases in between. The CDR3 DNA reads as TGTGCCACCCTACAGGTCATGAACACTGAAGCTTTCTTT. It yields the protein CATLQVMNTEAFF.

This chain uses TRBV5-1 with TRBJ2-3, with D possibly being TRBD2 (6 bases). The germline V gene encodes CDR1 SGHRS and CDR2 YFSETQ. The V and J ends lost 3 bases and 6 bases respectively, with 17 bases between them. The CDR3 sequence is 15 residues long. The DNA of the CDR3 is TGCGCCAGCAGCTCCCCGACTAGTGATCTGGATACGCAGTATTTT. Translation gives CASSSPTSDLDTQYF.

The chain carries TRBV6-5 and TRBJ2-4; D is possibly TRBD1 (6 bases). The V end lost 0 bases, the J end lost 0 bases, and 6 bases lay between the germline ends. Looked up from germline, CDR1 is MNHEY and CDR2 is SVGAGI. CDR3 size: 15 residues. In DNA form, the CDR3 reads TGTGCCAGCAGTTACTCGGGACAAGCCAAAAACATTCAGTACTTC. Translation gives CASSYSGQAKNIQYF.

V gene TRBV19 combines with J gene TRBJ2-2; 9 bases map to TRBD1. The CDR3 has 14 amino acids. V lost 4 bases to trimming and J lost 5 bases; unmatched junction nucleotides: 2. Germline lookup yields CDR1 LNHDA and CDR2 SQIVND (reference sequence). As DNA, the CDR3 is TGTGCCAGTAGTACCGGACAGGGGACCGGGGAGCTGTTTTTT. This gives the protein CASSTGQGTGELFF.

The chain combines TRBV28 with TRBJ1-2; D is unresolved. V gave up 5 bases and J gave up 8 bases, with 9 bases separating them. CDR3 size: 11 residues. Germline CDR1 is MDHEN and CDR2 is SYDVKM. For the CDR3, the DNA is TGTGCCAGCAGTACCAGGATGGGCTACACCTTC. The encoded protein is CASSTRMGYTF.

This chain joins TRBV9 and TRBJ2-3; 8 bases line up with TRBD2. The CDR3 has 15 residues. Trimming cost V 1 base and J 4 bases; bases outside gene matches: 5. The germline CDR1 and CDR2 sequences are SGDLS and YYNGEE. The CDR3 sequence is CASSVLAGQADTQYF. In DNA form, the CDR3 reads TGTGCCAGCAGCGTATTAGCGGGGCAGGCAGATACGCAGTATTTT.

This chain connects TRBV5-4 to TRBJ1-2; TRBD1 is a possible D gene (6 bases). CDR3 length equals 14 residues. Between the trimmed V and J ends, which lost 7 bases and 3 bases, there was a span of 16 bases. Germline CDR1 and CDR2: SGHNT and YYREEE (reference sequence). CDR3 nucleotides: TGTGCCAGCCGCACCCAAACAGGGTACTATGGCTACACCTTC. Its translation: CASRTQTGYYGYTF.

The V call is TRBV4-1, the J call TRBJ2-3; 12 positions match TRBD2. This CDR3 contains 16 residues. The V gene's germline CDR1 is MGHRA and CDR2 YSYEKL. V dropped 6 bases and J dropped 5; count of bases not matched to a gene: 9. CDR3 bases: TGCGCCAGCAGTCTTGCTAGCGGGGGGGCAGGAGATACGCAGTATTTT. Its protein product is CASSLASGGAGDTQYF.

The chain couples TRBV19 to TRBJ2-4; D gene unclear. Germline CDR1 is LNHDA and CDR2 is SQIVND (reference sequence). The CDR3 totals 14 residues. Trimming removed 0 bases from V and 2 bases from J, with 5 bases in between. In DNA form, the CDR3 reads TGTGCCAGTAGTATAGAGACATCCAAAAACATTCAGTACTTC. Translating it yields CASSIETSKNIQYF.

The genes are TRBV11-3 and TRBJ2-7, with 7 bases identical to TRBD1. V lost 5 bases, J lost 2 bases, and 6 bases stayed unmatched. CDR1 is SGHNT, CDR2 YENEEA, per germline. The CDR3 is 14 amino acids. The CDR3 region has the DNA TGTGCCAGCAGCATGACAGGGTCTACCTACGAGCAGTACTTC. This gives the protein CASSMTGSTYEQYF.

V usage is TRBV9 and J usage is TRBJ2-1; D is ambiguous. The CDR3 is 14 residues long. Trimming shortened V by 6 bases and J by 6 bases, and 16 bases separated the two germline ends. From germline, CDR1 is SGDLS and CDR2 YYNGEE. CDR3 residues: CASTLELYGNEQFF. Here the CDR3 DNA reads TGTGCCAGCACCTTAGAGCTCTACGGCAATGAGCAGTTCTTC.

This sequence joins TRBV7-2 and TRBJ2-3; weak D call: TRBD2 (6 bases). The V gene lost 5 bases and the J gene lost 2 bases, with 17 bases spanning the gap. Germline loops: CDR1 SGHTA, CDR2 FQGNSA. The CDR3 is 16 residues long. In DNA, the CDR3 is TGTGCCAGCAGCCCCAGTGGCGGGGCTTACACAGATACGCAGTATTTT. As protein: CASSPSGGAYTDTQYF.

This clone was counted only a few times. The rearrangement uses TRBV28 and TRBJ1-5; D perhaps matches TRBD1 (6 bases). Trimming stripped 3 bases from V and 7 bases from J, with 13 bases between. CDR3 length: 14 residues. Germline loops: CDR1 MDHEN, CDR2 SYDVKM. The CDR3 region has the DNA TGTGCCAGCAGTTTTAGGGGGAGCAGGCAGCCCCAGCATTTT. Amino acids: CASSFRGSRQPQHF.

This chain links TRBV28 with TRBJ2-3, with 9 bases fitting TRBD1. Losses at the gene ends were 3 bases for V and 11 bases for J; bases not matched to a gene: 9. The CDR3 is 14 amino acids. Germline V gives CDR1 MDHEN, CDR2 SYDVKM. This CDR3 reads CASSFGTGKRLQYF. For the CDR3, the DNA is TGTGCCAGCAGTTTCGGGACAGGGAAGAGATTGCAGTATTTT.

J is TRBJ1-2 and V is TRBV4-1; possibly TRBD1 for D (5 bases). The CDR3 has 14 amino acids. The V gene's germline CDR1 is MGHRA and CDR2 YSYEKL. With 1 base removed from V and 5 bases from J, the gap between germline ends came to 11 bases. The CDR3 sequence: CASSQGQSPYGYTF. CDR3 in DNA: TGCGCCAGCAGCCAAGGACAGAGCCCATATGGCTACACCTTC.

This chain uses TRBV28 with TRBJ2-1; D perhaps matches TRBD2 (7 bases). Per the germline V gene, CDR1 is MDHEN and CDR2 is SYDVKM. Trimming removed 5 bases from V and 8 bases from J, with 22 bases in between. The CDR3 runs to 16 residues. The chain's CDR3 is CASSIGGAGAVHEQFF. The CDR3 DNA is TGTGCCAGCAGTATCGGAGGGGCGGGGGCGGTCCATGAGCAGTTCTTC.